This T cell receptor beta chain is drawn from a study of immune aging and cytomegalovirus after organ transplant (dated by TCRdb to the early 2020s). Background on the whole study: Every transplant recipient was given three-drug immunosuppression consisting of prednisone, tacrolimus, and mycophenolate.

Germline trimming amounts to 1 base on V and 1 base on J, with 4 as the count of junction bases outside the gene matches. CDR1 LGHDT and CDR2 YNNKEL are derived from the germline V gene (reference sequence). Including cysteine and phenylalanine, the CDR3 has 15 amino acids. Only the CDR3 portion is preserved as DNA: 45 bases, with reading frame beginning at the first base. The investigation overall reported the following: Large clones contained a bigger proportion of TEMRA cells, and over time the seven largest clones (around 1,800 cells) picked up aged and TEMRA cells and lost TCM cells. Because CD57 was not measured in the sequencing data, a conservative gene-based aging definition was used instead. Aged-phenotype cells increased post-transplant regardless of clone size, earlier in large clones (days 200-264) than small clones, following viremia.

This clonotype has a handful of counts. Its antigen remains unidentified. The record has no base qualities; no much larger clone is one base away. Libraries came from single-cell sequencing. Sequencing used an Illumina NovaSeq 6000. The BD Rhapsody Targeted mRNA and AbSeq Reagent Kit was used in a microwell format for cell capture and library preparation. Libraries were prepared to cover TCR, sample tags, AbSeq, and targeted mRNA from the Human T-Cell Expression Panel plus custom TOX and TOX2 primers. Sequencing of the libraries was performed on an Illumina NovaSeq. In the source study's methods: The analysis covered around 10,000 cells in total, of which fewer than 8,500 were CD8 T cells and approximately 4,500 were CD8 T cells with an identifiable TCR CDR3. Raw data were processed with the BD Rhapsody Targeted Analysis Pipeline with V(D)J processing on the Seven Bridges Genomics platform. SeqGeq 1.6.0 was used for quality control, Sample Tag demultiplexing with Lex-BDSMK, clone identification with VDJ Explorer, and Seurat clustering. Clones making up <1% of CD8 T cells were classified as non-expanded, and clones making up >2.5% of the sample were classified as clonal expansions. TCRdb redid the processing of the public reads, applying fastp at Q25 and MiXCR, and retained in-frame beta chains. Rows merge per CDR3 protein into single entries with the most common DNA and genes. TCRdb assigned the V and J calls; the authors' analysis was not used. Within this sample are about 21,000 distinct CDR3 sequences, with 36% of them counted one time only. The ten largest clones take up less than 30% of the sample.

The time point label of this sample denotes: five sample-tagged time points from pre-transplant (day -1) to day 368 post-transplant, pooled. PBMC were thawed and then stimulated for around 12 hours with a CMV IE-1 overlapping peptide library, with no transport inhibitors added. After thawing, cells were rested overnight and were then stimulated in R10 medium with CD28/CD49d costimulation. The IE-1 peptide library was made up of 15-amino-acid peptides, each overlapping by 11 amino acids. Each time point was barcoded using BD Single-Cell Multiplexing Kit Sample Tags, after which the barcoded samples were pooled and stained with oligo-conjugated anti-CD45RA plus sorting antibodies. A BD FACSAria III was used to sort CMV-responsive CD8+CD137+ and CD4+CD154+ T cells at 4-way purity. Blood samples were drawn into EDTA vacutainers and processed by Ficoll gradient within 1-24 hours.

The receptor was derived from a female donor who had a heart transplant and CMV viremia. The chain couples TRBV3-1 to TRBJ2-7, with 7 middle bases fitting TRBD2. The sequenced sample was CMV peptide-activated CD4+ and CD8+ T cells sorted from blood, obtained at five time points, pooled. The cell subset or site label here, explained by the study, means: sorted CD8+CD137+ and CD4+CD154+ T cells after about 12 h CMV IE-1 peptide stimulation. The DNA sequence follows: TGTGCCAGCAGCCAAGTAGCGGGCCGATCCTACGAGCAGTACTTC. Its product reads: CASSQVAGRSYEQYF.